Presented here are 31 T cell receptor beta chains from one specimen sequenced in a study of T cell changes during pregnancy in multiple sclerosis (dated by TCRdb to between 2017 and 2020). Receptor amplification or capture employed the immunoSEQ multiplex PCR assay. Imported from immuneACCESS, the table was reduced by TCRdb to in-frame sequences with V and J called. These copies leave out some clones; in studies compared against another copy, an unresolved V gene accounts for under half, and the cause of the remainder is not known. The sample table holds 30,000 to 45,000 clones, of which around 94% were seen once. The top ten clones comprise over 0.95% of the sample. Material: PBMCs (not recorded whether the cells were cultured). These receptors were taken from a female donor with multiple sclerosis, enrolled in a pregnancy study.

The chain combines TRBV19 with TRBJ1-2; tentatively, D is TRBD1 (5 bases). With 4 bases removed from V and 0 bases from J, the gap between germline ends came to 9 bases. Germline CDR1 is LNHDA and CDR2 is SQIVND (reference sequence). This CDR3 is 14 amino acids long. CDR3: CASSTPTANYGYTF. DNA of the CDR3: TGTGCCAGTAGTACGCCGACAGCTAACTATGGCTACACCTTC.

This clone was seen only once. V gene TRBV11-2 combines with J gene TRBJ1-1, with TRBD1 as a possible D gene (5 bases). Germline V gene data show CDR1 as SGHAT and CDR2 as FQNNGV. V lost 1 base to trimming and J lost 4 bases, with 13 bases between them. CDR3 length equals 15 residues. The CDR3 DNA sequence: TGTGCCAGCAGCTTAGGGGGGAAGTTCGGCACTGAAGCTTTCTTT. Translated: CASSLGGKFGTEAFF. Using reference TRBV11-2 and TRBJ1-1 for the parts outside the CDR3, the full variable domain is EAGVAQSPRYKIIEKRQSVAFWCNPISGHATLYWYQQILGQGPKLLIQFQNNGVVDDSQLPKDRFSAERLKGVDSTLKIQPAKLEDSAVYLCASSLGGKFGTEAFFGQGTRLTVV.

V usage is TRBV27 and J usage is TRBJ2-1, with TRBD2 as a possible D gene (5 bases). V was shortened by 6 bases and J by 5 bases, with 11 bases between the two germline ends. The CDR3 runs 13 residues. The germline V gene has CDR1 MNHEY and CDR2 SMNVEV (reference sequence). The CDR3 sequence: CASSLRGHNEQFF. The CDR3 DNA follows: TGTGCCAGCAGCTTGAGAGGGCACAATGAGCAGTTCTTC.

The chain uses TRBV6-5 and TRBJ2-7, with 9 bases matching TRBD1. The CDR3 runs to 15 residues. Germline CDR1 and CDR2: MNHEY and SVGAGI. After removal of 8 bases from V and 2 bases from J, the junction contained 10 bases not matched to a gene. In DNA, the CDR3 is TGTGCCAGCCGCCTAGGGGACAGGGAAACCTACGAGCAGTACTTC. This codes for CASRLGDRETYEQYF.

This CDR3 is CAWSQTGSEDTQYF. For the CDR3, the DNA is TGTGCCTGGAGTCAGACTGGTAGTGAGGATACGCAGTATTTT. The V call is TRBV30, the J call TRBJ2-3; D call uncertain. This CDR3 contains 14 residues. V was pared by 2 bases and J by 6 bases, with 15 bases between. Germline CDR1 is GTSNPN and CDR2 is SVGIG (reference sequence).

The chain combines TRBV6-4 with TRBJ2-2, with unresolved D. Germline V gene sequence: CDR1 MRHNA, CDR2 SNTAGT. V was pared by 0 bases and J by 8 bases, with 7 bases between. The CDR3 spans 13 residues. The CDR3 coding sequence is TGTGCCAGCAGTGACTCGTTTACTGGGGAGCTGTTTTTT. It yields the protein CASSDSFTGELFF.

The CDR3 loop is CASSDRDGTQYF. The CDR3 bases are TGCGCCAGCAGTGACCGGGACGGCACGCAGTATTTT. V usage is TRBV10-2 and J usage is TRBJ2-3; D could derive from TRBD1 or TRBD2 (5 bases each). Germline CDR1 WSHSY, CDR2 SAAADI. The CDR3 covers 12 residues. V was pared by 3 bases and J by 9 bases, with 10 bases between.

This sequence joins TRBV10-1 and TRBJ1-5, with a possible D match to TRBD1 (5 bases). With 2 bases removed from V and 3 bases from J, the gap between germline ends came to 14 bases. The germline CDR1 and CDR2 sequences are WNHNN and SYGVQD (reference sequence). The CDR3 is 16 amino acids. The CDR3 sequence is CASSEGWQGSNQPQHF. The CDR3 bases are TGCGCCAGCAGTGAGGGTTGGCAGGGATCCAATCAGCCCCAGCATTTT.

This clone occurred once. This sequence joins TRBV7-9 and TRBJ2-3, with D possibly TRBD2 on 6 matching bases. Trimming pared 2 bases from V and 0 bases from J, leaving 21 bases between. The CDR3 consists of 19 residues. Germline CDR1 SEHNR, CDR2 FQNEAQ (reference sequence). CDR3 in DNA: TGTGCCAGCAGCTTATCCCCCAGATTGGGGAGGACTAGCACAGATACGCAGTATTTT. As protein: CASSLSPRLGRTSTDTQYF.

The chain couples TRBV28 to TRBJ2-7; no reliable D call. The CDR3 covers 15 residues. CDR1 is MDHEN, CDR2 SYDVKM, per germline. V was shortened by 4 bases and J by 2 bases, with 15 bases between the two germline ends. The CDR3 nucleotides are TGTGCCAGCAGTTCCGTTGCAGAAGGGACCTACGAGCAGTACTTC. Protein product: CASSSVAEGTYEQYF.

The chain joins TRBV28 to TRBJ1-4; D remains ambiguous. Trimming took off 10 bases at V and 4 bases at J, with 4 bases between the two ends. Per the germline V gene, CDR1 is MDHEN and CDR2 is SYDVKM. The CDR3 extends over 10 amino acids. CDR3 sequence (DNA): TGTGCCACCCGTAATGAAAAACTGTTTTTT. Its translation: CATRNEKLFF.

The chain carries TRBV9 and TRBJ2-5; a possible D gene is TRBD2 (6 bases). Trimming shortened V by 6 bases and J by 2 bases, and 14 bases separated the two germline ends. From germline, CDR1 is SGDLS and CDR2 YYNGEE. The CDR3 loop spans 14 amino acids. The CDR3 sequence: CASTPGVVQETQYF. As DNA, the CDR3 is TGTGCCAGCACCCCGGGAGTGGTTCAAGAGACCCAGTACTTC.

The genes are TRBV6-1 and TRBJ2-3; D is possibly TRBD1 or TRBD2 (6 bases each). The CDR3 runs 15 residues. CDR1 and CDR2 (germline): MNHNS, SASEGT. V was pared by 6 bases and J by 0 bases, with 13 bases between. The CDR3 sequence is CASSSTGTSTDTQYF. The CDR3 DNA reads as TGTGCCAGCAGCTCCACAGGGACTAGCACAGATACGCAGTATTTT.

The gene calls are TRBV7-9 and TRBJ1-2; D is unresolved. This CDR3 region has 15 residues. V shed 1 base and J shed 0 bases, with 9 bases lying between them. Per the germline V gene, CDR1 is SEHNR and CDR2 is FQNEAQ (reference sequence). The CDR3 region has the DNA TGTGCCAGCAGCTTAGATTTTGAGACTAACTATGGCTACACCTTC. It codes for CASSLDFETNYGYTF.

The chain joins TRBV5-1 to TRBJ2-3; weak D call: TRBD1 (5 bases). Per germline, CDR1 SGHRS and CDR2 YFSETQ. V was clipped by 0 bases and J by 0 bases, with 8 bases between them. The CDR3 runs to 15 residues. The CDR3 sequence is CASSLARQSTDTQYF. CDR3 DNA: TGCGCCAGCAGCTTGGCCCGACAGAGCACAGATACGCAGTATTTT.

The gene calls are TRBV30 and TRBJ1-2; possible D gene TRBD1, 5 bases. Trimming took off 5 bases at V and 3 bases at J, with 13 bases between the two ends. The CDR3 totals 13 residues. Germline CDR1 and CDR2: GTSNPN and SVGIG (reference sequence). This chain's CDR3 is CAWQRGSDYGYTF. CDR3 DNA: TGTGCCTGGCAAAGGGGTTCGGACTATGGCTACACCTTC.

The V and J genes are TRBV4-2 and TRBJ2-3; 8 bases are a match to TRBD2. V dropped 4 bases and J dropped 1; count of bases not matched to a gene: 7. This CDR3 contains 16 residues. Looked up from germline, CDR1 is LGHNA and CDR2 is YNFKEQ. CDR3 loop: CASSPDGREGTDTQYF. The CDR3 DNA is TGTGCCAGCAGCCCGGATGGGCGGGAGGGCACAGATACGCAGTATTTT.

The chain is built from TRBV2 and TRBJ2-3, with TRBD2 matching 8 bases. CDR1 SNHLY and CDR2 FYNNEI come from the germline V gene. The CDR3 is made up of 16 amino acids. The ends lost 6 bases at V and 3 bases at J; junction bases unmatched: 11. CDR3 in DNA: TGTGCCAGCAGCCGGGACTACGGGAGGGTAACAGATACGCAGTATTTT. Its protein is CASSRDYGRVTDTQYF.

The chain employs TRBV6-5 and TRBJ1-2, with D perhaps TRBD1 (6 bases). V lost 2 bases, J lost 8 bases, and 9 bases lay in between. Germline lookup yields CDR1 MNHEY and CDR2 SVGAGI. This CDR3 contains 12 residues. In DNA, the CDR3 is TGTGCCAGCAGTTACATCGGGGGCGGCTACACCTTC. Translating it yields CASSYIGGGYTF.

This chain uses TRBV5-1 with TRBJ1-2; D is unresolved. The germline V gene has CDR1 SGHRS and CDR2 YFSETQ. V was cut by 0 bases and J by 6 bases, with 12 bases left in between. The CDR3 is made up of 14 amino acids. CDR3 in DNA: TGCGCCAGCAGCTTGGTGGGAGGGAAGGATGGCTACACCTTC. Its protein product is CASSLVGGKDGYTF.

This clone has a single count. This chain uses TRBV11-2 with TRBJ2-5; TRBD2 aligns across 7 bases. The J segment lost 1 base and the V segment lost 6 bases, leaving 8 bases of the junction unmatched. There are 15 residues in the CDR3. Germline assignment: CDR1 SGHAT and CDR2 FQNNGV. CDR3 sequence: CASSPLGGSQETQYF. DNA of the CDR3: TGTGCCAGCAGTCCCTTAGGCGGGAGCCAAGAGACCCAGTACTTC.

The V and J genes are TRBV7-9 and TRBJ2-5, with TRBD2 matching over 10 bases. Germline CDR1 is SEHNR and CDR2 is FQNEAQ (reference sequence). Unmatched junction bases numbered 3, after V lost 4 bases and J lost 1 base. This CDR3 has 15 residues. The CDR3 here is CASSSWTSGQETQYF. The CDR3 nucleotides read TGTGCCAGCAGCTCCTGGACTAGCGGCCAAGAGACCCAGTACTTC.

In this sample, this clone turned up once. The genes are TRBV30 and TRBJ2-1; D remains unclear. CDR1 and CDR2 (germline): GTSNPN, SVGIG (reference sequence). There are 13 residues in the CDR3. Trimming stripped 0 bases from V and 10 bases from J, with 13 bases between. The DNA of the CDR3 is TGTGCCTGGAGTGTGATTAGCAGTTTAGAGCAGTTCTTC. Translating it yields CAWSVISSLEQFF.

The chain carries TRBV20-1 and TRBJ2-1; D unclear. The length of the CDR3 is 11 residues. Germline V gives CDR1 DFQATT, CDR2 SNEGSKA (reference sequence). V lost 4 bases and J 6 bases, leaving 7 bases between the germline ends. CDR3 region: CSATKSNEQFF. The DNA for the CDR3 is TGCAGTGCTACCAAATCCAATGAGCAGTTCTTC.

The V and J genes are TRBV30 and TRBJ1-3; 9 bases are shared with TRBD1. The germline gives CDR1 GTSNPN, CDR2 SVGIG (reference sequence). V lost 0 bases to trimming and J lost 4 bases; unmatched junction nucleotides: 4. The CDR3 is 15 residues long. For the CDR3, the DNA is TGTGCCTGGAGTGTACGGACAGGGGTCGGAAACACCATATATTTT. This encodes CAWSVRTGVGNTIYF.

The CDR3 is CASSTGPGTGSYEQYF. DNA for the CDR3: TGTGCCAGCAGCACAGGCCCAGGGACAGGGTCCTACGAGCAGTACTTC. This chain uses TRBV11-2 with TRBJ2-7; 9 positions agree with TRBD1. The CDR3 is made up of 16 amino acids. J gave up 1 base and V 5 bases, and 9 bases lay outside the gene matches. Per the germline V gene, CDR1 is SGHAT and CDR2 is FQNNGV. The variable domain in full, completed from reference TRBV11-2 and TRBJ2-7, reads EAGVAQSPRYKIIEKRQSVAFWCNPISGHATLYWYQQILGQGPKLLIQFQNNGVVDDSQLPKDRFSAERLKGVDSTLKIQPAKLEDSAVYLCASSTGPGTGSYEQYFGPGTRLTVT.

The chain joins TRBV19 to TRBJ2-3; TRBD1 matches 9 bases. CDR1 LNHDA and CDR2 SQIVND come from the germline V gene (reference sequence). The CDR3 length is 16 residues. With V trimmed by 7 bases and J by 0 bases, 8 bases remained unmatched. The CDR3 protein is CASTLTGTGSTDTQYF. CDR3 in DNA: TGTGCCAGTACCCTTACCGGGACAGGGAGCACAGATACGCAGTATTTT.

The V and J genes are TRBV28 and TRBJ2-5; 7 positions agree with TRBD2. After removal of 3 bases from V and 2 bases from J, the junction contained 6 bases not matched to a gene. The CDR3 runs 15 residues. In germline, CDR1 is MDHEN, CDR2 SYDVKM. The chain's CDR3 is CASSFRGRGQETQYF. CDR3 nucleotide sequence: TGTGCCAGCAGTTTTCGCGGGAGAGGTCAAGAGACCCAGTACTTC.

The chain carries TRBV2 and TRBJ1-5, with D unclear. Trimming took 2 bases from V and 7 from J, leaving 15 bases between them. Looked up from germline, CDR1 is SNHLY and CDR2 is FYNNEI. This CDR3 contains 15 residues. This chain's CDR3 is CASSELGSGRQPQHF. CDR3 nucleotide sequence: TGTGCCAGCAGTGAATTGGGATCGGGCAGGCAGCCCCAGCATTTT.

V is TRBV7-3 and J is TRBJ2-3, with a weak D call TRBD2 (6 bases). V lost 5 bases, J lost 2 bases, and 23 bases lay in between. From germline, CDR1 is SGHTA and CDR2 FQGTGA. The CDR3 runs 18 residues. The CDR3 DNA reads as TGTGCCAGCAGCCCCGACGTGAGTGGAGGGGCCGACACAGATACGCAGTATTTT. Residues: CASSPDVSGGADTDTQYF.

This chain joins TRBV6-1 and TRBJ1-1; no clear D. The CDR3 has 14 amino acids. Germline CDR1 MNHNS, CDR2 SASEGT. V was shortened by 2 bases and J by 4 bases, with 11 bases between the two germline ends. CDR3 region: CASSEKVAVTEAFF. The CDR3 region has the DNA TGTGCCAGCAGTGAAAAGGTCGCGGTCACTGAAGCTTTCTTT.